The 16 T cell receptor beta chains in this list originate from one sample, sequenced in a study of blood T cell repertoires in COVID-19. The table came from immunoSEQ multiplex PCR; TCRdb's copy has only in-frame clones and leaves some out. The sample includes about 62,000 clones, 86% seen only once; the top ten take 1% to 1.5%. The sample comprised peripheral blood. The receptors here all came from a woman over 75 with acute or convalescent COVID-19.

V usage is TRBV3-1 (or the pseudogene TRBV3-2) and J usage is TRBJ1-5; D not resolved. V lost 1 base and J lost 5, with 9 bases in between. The CDR3 sequence is 14 residues long. The germline V gene encodes CDR1 LGHDT and CDR2 YNNKEL (reference sequence). The CDR3 nucleotides read TGTGCCAGCAGCCAAGGGGCAGGCGATCAGCCCCAGCATTTT. Translation gives CASSQGAGDQPQHF.

The chain carries TRBV10-3 and TRBJ2-3, with 9 bases lining up with TRBD2. Germline CDR1 ENHRY, CDR2 SYGVKD. V was clipped by 10 bases and J by 6 bases; unmatched bases: 14. The CDR3 covers 15 residues. This CDR3 is CATSPDLAGLDTQYF. DNA of the CDR3: TGTGCCACCAGCCCTGATCTAGCGGGACTGGATACGCAGTATTTT.

J is TRBJ2-1 and V is TRBV2; 10 positions match TRBD1. The CDR3 totals 15 residues. V lost 4 bases, J lost 4 bases, and 4 bases stayed unmatched. Germline V gives CDR1 SNHLY, CDR2 FYNNEI. This CDR3 is CASSAGDRGYNEQFF. CDR3 bases: TGTGCCAGCAGTGCAGGGGACAGGGGTTACAATGAGCAGTTCTTC.

The chain has TRBV7-2 and TRBJ2-2; D possibly corresponds to TRBD1 (6 bases). Deletions cut 5 bases from V and 7 bases from J, with 17 bases between. CDR3 size: 15 residues. CDR1 is SGHTA and CDR2 is FQGNSA in the germline V gene. As DNA, the CDR3 is TGTGCCAGCAGCCGGGACACCGTTCATAGCGGGGAGCTGTTTTTT. This encodes CASSRDTVHSGELFF.

The chain couples TRBV19 to TRBJ1-2; D gene unclear. Germline values: CDR1 LNHDA, CDR2 SQIVND (reference sequence). CDR3 length: 16 residues. The V and J ends lost 1 base and 7 bases respectively, with 19 bases between them. This CDR3 reads CASSIARSGQRPGYTF. DNA for the CDR3: TGTGCCAGTAGTATAGCGCGGAGTGGCCAGCGGCCTGGCTACACCTTC. The whole variable domain, remainder taken from reference TRBV19 and TRBJ1-2, is DGGITQSPKYLFRKEGQNVTLSCEQNLNHDAMYWYRQDPGQGLRLIYYSQIVNDFQKGDIAEGYSVSREKKESFPLTVTSAQKNPTAFYLCASSIARSGQRPGYTFGSGTRLTVV.

The rearrangement links TRBV7-9 to TRBJ2-7, with TRBD1 matching over 8 bases. Trimming removed 0 bases from V and 7 bases from J; junction bases left unmatched: 11. The CDR3 has 16 residues. Per germline, CDR1 SEHNR and CDR2 FQNEAQ (reference sequence). The CDR3 nucleotides read TGTGCCAGCAGCTTAGCGCTGGGCAGGGGGCCGGGGGAGCAGTACTTC. This translates into CASSLALGRGPGEQYF.

J is TRBJ2-7 and V is TRBV10-1; the D gene is possibly TRBD1 (6 bases). The CDR3 sequence is 15 residues long. The germline V gene has CDR1 WNHNN and CDR2 SYGVQD (reference sequence). V was trimmed by 11 bases and J by 2 bases, leaving 22 bases between them. CDR3 sequence reads: CADQVRDRFTYEQYF. CDR3 DNA: TGCGCCGACCAGGTGCGCGACAGGTTTACCTACGAGCAGTACTTC.

The rearrangement uses TRBV28 and TRBJ2-7; 8 bases are shared with TRBD2. V shed 6 bases, J shed 6 bases, and the junction held 22 bases outside the gene matches. The CDR3 runs 18 residues. Looked up from germline, CDR1 is MDHEN and CDR2 is SYDVKM. The CDR3 DNA reads as TGTGCCAGCAGCCCCCTCAAGGGGATGGTGAGCGGGAGTGGCGAGCAGTACTTC. This translates into CASSPLKGMVSGSGEQYF.

The chain carries TRBV9 and TRBJ2-3, with D possibly matching TRBD2 (5 bases). The CDR3 totals 16 residues. Per the germline V gene, CDR1 is SGDLS and CDR2 is YYNGEE. Trimming took off 0 bases at V and 2 bases at J, with 13 bases between the two ends. This chain's CDR3 is CASSVAEGSNTDTQYF. The CDR3 DNA is TGTGCCAGCAGCGTAGCTGAGGGATCGAACACAGATACGCAGTATTTT.

J is TRBJ2-2 and V is TRBV3-1 (or the pseudogene TRBV3-2), with 8 positions matching TRBD1. Trimming took 3 bases from V and 3 from J; bases not matched to a gene: 3. Germline V CDR1 and CDR2: LGHDT, YNNKEL (reference sequence). The CDR3 has 15 amino acids. CDR3 DNA sequence: TGTGCCAGCAGCCAGACAGGGGACTACACCGGGGAGCTGTTTTTT. The encoded protein is CASSQTGDYTGELFF.

This rearrangement joins TRBV10-2 to TRBJ1-4, with a possible D match to TRBD1 (5 bases). V lost 6 bases and J lost 7, with 15 bases in between. CDR1 is WSHSY, CDR2 SAAADI, per germline. The CDR3 loop spans 14 amino acids. The CDR3 region is CASRWGGRIEKLFF. For the CDR3, the DNA is TGCGCCAGCAGGTGGGGGGGACGAATTGAAAAACTGTTTTTT.

The chain combines TRBV5-1 with TRBJ1-1; TRBD1 aligns across 8 bases. J lost 3 bases, V lost 5 bases, and 3 bases had no gene match. In germline, CDR1 is SGHRS, CDR2 YFSETQ. There are 13 residues in the CDR3. In nucleotides, the CDR3 is TGCGCCAGCAGGACAGGGGAGGACACTGAAGCTTTCTTT. It translates to CASRTGEDTEAFF.

The chain combines TRBV18 with TRBJ1-1; D gene unclear. V was trimmed by 6 bases and J by 0 bases, leaving 5 bases between them. CDR1 KGHSH and CDR2 LQKENI come from the germline V gene. The CDR3 has 12 amino acids. The CDR3 coding sequence is TGTGCCAGCTCGGAGTTGAACACTGAAGCTTTCTTT. This gives the protein CASSELNTEAFF. Combining the CDR3 with reference TRBV18 and TRBJ1-1 gives the whole variable domain NAGVMQNPRHLVRRRGQEARLRCSPMKGHSHVYWYRQLPEEGLKFMVYLQKENIIDESGMPKERFSAEFPKEGPSILRIQQVVRGDSAAYFCASSELNTEAFFGQGTRLTVV.

The chain is built from TRBV18 and TRBJ1-3; 9 positions agree with TRBD1. V was clipped by 3 bases and J by 0 bases; unmatched bases: 12. CDR1 is KGHSH, CDR2 LQKENI, per germline. This CDR3 comprises 19 residues. The CDR3 DNA follows: TGTGCCAGCTCACCCCAAGCTCCGGGACAGGGATCCTCTGGAAACACCATATATTTT. Translating it yields CASSPQAPGQGSSGNTIYF.

The chain couples TRBV13 to TRBJ2-7; D might be TRBD1 (7 bases). The CDR3 sequence is 14 residues long. V lost 5 bases and J 3 bases, leaving 14 bases between the germline ends. CDR1 is PRHDT and CDR2 is FYEKMQ in the germline V gene (reference sequence). CDR3 DNA sequence: TGTGCCAGCAGCCCTAGGAGGGGGCTCTACGAGCAGTACTTC. Translating gives CASSPRRGLYEQYF.

This chain links TRBV11-2 with TRBJ2-1; TRBD2 might be the D (7 bases). Germline V gene sequence: CDR1 SGHAT, CDR2 FQNNGV. The V and J ends lost 5 bases and 4 bases respectively, with 15 bases between them. This CDR3 region has 15 residues. This CDR3 is CASSPAGAGYNEQFF. The CDR3, as DNA: TGTGCCAGCAGCCCCGCGGGGGCCGGTTACAATGAGCAGTTCTTC.